Listed below are T cell receptor beta chains from one sample, sequenced in a study of early T cells in non-severe SARS-CoV-2 infection. TCRdb used MiXCR to reprocess the 5' RACE reads, holding one entry per CDR3 protein. The table lists some 56,000 distinct CDR3 sequences, over 13% of them singletons. Sequencing was performed on whole blood, taken at baseline. Every receptor here comes from an adult who was a healthcare worker with PCR-confirmed SARS-CoV-2 infection or an uninfected control (not recorded which). The CDR3 runs from the conserved cysteine through the conserved F or W. The D gene is left open where the match is weak. The size entry is marked missing in some rows and otherwise reads once, few, many or a size class.

CDR3 protein | CDR3 DNA | CDR3 length | D gene | J gene | V gene | clone size
CSVDAGALTNEQFF | TGCAGCGTTGACGCGGGGGCGCTGACGAATGAGCAGTTCTTC | 14 | . | TRBJ2-1 | TRBV29-1 | few
CASSLRQARLSGANVLTF | TGTGCCAGCAGCTTGCGCCAAGCCCGACTCTCTGGGGCCAACGTCCTGACTTTC | 18 | . | TRBJ2-6 | TRBV5-6 | .
CASSEHSLVAVTDTQYF | TGTGCCAGCAGTGAACACTCTCTGGTAGCGGTCACAGATACGCAGTATTTT | 17 | . | TRBJ2-3 | TRBV6-1 | .
CSARARRRVPTWDPNEQFF | TGCAGTGCTAGAGCCCGTCGCAGAGTCCCGACCTGGGACCCCAATGAGCAGTTCTTC | 19 | . | TRBJ2-1 | TRBV20-1 | once
CASSQERGETQYF | TGTGCCAGCAGCCAAGAACGGGGAGAGACCCAGTACTTC | 13 | . | TRBJ2-5 | TRBV3-1 | .
CAISDKGGLSSGYTF | TGTGCCATCAGTGACAAAGGGGGCCTCTCCTCCGGCTACACCTTC | 15 | TRBD1 | TRBJ1-2 | TRBV10-3 | many
CASSIGGSGANVLTF | TGTGCCAGTAGTATAGGGGGTTCTGGGGCCAACGTCCTGACTTTC | 15 | . | TRBJ2-6 | TRBV19 | many
CASSYGIAGELFF | TGTGCCAGCAGTTATGGAATCGCCGGGGAGCTGTTTTTT | 13 | . | TRBJ2-2 | TRBV25-1 | .
CSVGLPPAGELFF | TGCAGCGTTGGTCTCCCGCCGGCCGGGGAGCTGTTTTTT | 13 | . | TRBJ2-2 | TRBV29-1 | many
CASSRDRGYEQYF | TGTGCCAGCAGTCGGGACAGGGGGTACGAGCAGTACTTC | 13 | TRBD1 | TRBJ2-7 | TRBV12-3/TRBV12-4 | .
CASSRSGRFGTDTQYF | TGTGCCAGCAGTCGTAGCGGGAGATTTGGAACAGATACGCAGTATTTT | 16 | TRBD2 | TRBJ2-3 | TRBV6-2/TRBV6-3 | many
CASSSLRNTEAFF | TGTGCCAGCAGCTCCTTAAGGAACACTGAAGCTTTCTTT | 13 | . | TRBJ1-1 | TRBV11-2 | .
CASSGLAGGSTGELFF | TGCGCCAGCAGCGGACTAGCGGGAGGGAGCACCGGGGAGCTGTTTTTT | 16 | TRBD2 | TRBJ2-2 | TRBV5-1 | many
CASSPPGLAGVSNTGELFF | TGTGCCAGCTCACCCCCCGGACTAGCGGGGGTGTCGAACACCGGGGAGCTGTTTTTT | 19 | TRBD2 | TRBJ2-2 | TRBV18 | .
CASSLQGSASPLHF | TGTGCCAGCAGCTTACAGGGGAGCGCTTCACCCCTCCACTTT | 14 | . | TRBJ1-6 | TRBV7-8 | few
CASSWISGSPSDTQYF | TGCGCCAGCAGCTGGATTAGCGGGAGCCCGTCAGATACGCAGTATTTT | 16 | TRBD2 | TRBJ2-3 | TRBV10-1 | few
CASSYTNYEQYF | TGTGCCAGCAGTTACACTAACTACGAGCAGTACTTC | 12 | . | TRBJ2-7 | TRBV6-6 | few
CASSLVEGLSSYNEQFF | TGTGCCAGCAGTTTAGTTGAGGGTTTGAGCTCCTACAATGAGCAGTTCTTC | 17 | . | TRBJ2-1 | TRBV28 | few
CASSRDSGRQDTQYF | TGTGCCAGCAGTCGTGATAGCGGGAGACAAGATACGCAGTATTTT | 15 | TRBD2 | TRBJ2-3 | TRBV7-6 | many
CASKGLAGSTGELFF | TGTGCCAGCAAGGGACTAGCGGGAAGCACCGGGGAGCTGTTTTTT | 15 | TRBD2 | TRBJ2-2 | TRBV19 | few
CASSPPGTPEQYF | TGTGCCAGCAGCCCCCCCGGGACTCCCGAGCAGTACTTC | 13 | . | TRBJ2-7 | TRBV9 | .
CASSFRGDSPLHF | TGCGCCAGCAGCTTTCGGGGGGATTCACCCCTCCACTTT | 13 | . | TRBJ1-6 | TRBV5-1 | many
CASSNPGGRGYSNQPQHF | TGTGCCAGCAGCAACCCAGGGGGAAGGGGGTATAGCAATCAGCCCCAGCATTTT | 18 | TRBD1 | TRBJ1-5 | TRBV6-2/TRBV6-3 | few
CASSSPLGGARETQYF | TGTGCCAGCAGCTCGCCCTTAGGGGGGGCCCGGGAGACCCAGTACTTC | 16 | . | TRBJ2-5 | TRBV7-6 | many